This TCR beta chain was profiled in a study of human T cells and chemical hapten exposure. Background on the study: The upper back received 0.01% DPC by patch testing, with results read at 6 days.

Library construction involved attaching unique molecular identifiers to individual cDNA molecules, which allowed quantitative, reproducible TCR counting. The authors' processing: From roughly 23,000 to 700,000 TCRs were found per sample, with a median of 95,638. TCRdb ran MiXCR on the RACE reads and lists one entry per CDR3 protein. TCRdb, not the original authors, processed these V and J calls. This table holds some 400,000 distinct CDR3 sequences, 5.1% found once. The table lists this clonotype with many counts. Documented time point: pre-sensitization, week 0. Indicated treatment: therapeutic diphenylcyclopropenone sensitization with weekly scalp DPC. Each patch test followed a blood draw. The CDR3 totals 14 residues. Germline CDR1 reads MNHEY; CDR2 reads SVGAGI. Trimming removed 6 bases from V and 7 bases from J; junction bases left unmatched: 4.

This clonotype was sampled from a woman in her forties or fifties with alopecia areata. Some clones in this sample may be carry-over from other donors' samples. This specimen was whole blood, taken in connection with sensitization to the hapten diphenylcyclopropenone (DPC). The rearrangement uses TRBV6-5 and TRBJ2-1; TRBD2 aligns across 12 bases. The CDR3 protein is CASSRLAGANEQFF. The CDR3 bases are TGTGCCAGCAGCCGACTAGCGGGAGCAAATGAGCAGTTCTTC.